This TCR beta chain was obtained from a study of T cell responses to AZD1222 COVID-19 vaccine. Study findings and constraints: Spike was spanned by vaccine-associated CD4 TCRs, with dominance at 160-218 and 743-854. Spike-specific TCR repertoires showed rising breadth and depth after two AZD1222 doses. Repertoire sampling occurred only after the peak T cell response. Donors were mostly white British, more females; clonal diversity possibly underestimated.

Sequenced by immunoSEQ multiplex PCR; TCRdb stores in-frame clones only, minus some. Among 98,000 or so clones, about 88% were seen once, and the ten largest hold around 14%. About this clone: The antigen is not known.

Germline V CDR1 and CDR2: LNHNV, YYDKDF (reference sequence). The CDR3 length is 14 residues. J gave up 7 bases and V 3 bases, and 5 bases lay outside the gene matches. The specimen comprised peripheral blood, sampled 28 days after the second AZD1222 dose. The chain has TRBV15 and TRBJ1-4; TRBD1 aligns across 7 bases. The source is an adult who received the AZD1222 COVID-19 vaccine. The chain's CDR3 is CATSSGQGGEKLFF. For the CDR3, the DNA is TGTGCCACCAGCAGTGGGCAGGGGGGTGAAAAACTGTTTTTT.